These 21 T cell receptor beta chains share one sample of origin, sequenced in a study of T cells in Graves' hyperthyroidism and ophthalmopathy. RNA transcripts served as the template for amplifying TCR beta CDR3 regions. The HTBI primer set served for first-round RT-PCR of the TCR CDR3. TCRdb re-called the multiplex PCR reads with MiXCR, one entry per CDR3 protein. Of around 700,000 distinct CDR3 sequences listed, 35% are singletons. Sequencing was carried out using blood. These receptors all stem from a woman between 40 and 55 years old with Graves' hyperthyroidism.

This clonotype was seen at least ten times. The chain has TRBV29-1 and TRBJ1-1; 9 bases fit TRBD1. Trimming took 3 bases from V and 2 from J; bases not matched to a gene: 7. Looked up from germline, CDR1 is SQVTM and CDR2 is ANQGSEA. The CDR3 spans 15 residues. The CDR3: CSVDQWDRANTEAFF. The CDR3 DNA sequence: TGCAGCGTTGACCAATGGGACAGGGCTAACACTGAAGCTTTCTTT.

This clonotype was seen only a few times. V usage is TRBV9 and J usage is TRBJ1-3, with 8 bases identical to TRBD1. V was pared by 2 bases and J by 4 bases, with 8 bases of the junction left unmatched. The CDR3 spans 16 residues. The germline gives CDR1 SGDLS, CDR2 YYNGEE. Here the CDR3 reads CASSVLGQAAGNTIYF. In DNA, the CDR3 is TGTGCCAGCAGCGTGTTGGGACAGGCAGCCGGAAACACCATATATTTT.

The sample holds a few counts of this clonotype. The genes are TRBV9 and TRBJ2-5; a possible D gene is TRBD2 (7 bases). V shed 1 base and J shed 5 bases, with 15 bases lying between them. The germline CDR1 and CDR2 sequences are SGDLS and YYNGEE. There are 15 residues in the CDR3. CDR3 residues: CASSVLGGAWETQYF. The CDR3 coding sequence is TGTGCCAGCAGCGTATTGGGGGGGGCCTGGGAGACCCAGTACTTC.

This clonotype was counted ten times or more. The J gene is TRBJ2-7, the V gene TRBV20-1, with TRBD2 matching 12 bases. CDR3 length: 14 amino acids. Germline CDR1 reads DFQATT; CDR2 reads SNEGSKA (reference sequence). After removal of 5 bases from V and 4 bases from J, the junction contained 6 bases not matched to a gene. In DNA form, the CDR3 reads TGCAGTGCTCTGACTAGCGGGAGTACATACGAGCAGTACTTC. Translating gives CSALTSGSTYEQYF.

Comment on this clonotype: This may be a read error, as it is one base from a much larger clone. This sequence joins TRBV20-1 and TRBJ2-7, with TRBD2 matching 9 bases. The CDR3 covers 15 residues. The V gene's germline CDR1 is DFQATT and CDR2 SNEGSKA (reference sequence). CDR3 amino acids: CSATLASGKSYEQCF. The CDR3 DNA reads as TGCAGTGCTACTTTGGCTAGCGGGAAAAGTTACGAGCAGTGCTTC.

This chain uses TRBV7-9 with TRBJ1-4; D is ambiguous. This CDR3 comprises 17 residues. The V end lost 4 bases, the J end lost 3 bases, and 18 bases lay between the germline ends. CDR1 and CDR2 (germline): SEHNR, FQNEAQ (reference sequence). CDR3 coding DNA: TGTGCCAGCAGCTCCCACCGGACGGCTACACCTAATGAAAAACTGTTTTTT. Protein sequence: CASSSHRTATPNEKLFF.

The chain links TRBV24-1 to TRBJ2-5; D perhaps matches TRBD1 (5 bases). The DNA matches TRBJ2-4 better at its end, which makes the J call doubtful. This CDR3 has 16 residues. The germline CDR1 and CDR2 sequences are KGHDR and SFDVKD. The CDR3, as DNA: TGTGCCACCAGTGGGGGCCCCAAATTTGCCAAAAACATTCAGTACTTC. Translation gives CATSGGPKFAKNIQYF.

This clonotype was seen at least ten times. The chain has TRBV6-1 and TRBJ1-4; 8 positions agree with TRBD1. This CDR3 comprises 14 residues. Looked up from germline, CDR1 is MNHNS and CDR2 is SASEGT. V was pared by 6 bases and J by 6 bases, with 6 bases of the junction left unmatched. CDR3 DNA sequence: TGTGCCAGCAGATTGCTACAGGGGGATGAAAAACTGTTTTTT. It translates to CASRLLQGDEKLFF.

This clonotype was counted once. The CDR3 DNA reads as TGTGCCAGTAGTATAGTCCCAGAAGAGACCCAGTACTTC. This translates into CASSIVPEETQYF. The V gene is TRBV19, the J gene TRBJ2-5; D uncertain. CDR3 length: 13 amino acids. Germline V gene sequence: CDR1 LNHDA, CDR2 SQIVND (reference sequence). Trimming removed 1 base at V and 3 bases at J, with 6 bases between. Variable domain in full (rest from reference TRBV19 and TRBJ2-5): DGGITQSPKYLFRKEGQNVTLSCEQNLNHDAMYWYRQDPGQGLRLIYYSQIVNDFQKGDIAEGYSVSREKKESFPLTVTSAQKNPTAFYLCASSIVPEETQYFGPGTRLLVL.

This clonotype was seen only a few times. V and J are TRBV7-2 and TRBJ1-4; D ambiguous. CDR1 and CDR2 from the germline V gene are SGHTA and FQGNSA. The CDR3 is 16 amino acids. V lost 2 bases and J 0 bases, leaving 10 bases between the germline ends. In DNA, the CDR3 is TGTGCCAGCAGCTTATCCGGGCCAGCAACTAATGAAAAACTGTTTTTT. Translating gives CASSLSGPATNEKLFF.

This clonotype was found many times. The chain combines TRBV7-3 with TRBJ2-2, with 8 nucleotides matching TRBD2. This CDR3 has 15 amino acids. V shed 5 bases and J 7 bases; nucleotides not matched to a gene: 9. Germline loops: CDR1 SGHTA, CDR2 FQGTGA. CDR3 DNA: TGTGCCAGCAGCCGGGGACCTACTAGCGGCGGGGAGCTGTTTTTT. It specifies CASSRGPTSGGELFF.

The J gene is TRBJ1-1, the V gene TRBV19; the D is unclear. The CDR3 length is 16 residues. Germline loops: CDR1 LNHDA, CDR2 SQIVND (reference sequence). The ends were cut back, 7 bases at V and 5 bases at J, with 23 bases in the middle. CDR3 loop: CASTQNRPGSGTEAFF. The CDR3, as DNA: TGTGCCAGTACCCAAAACCGGCCGGGATCGGGGACTGAAGCTTTCTTT.

This clonotype was counted a few times. The chain combines TRBV19 with TRBJ1-4, with D possibly matching TRBD1 (5 bases). CDR3 length equals 14 residues. Germline V gives CDR1 LNHDA, CDR2 SQIVND (reference sequence). The V gene lost 3 bases and the J gene lost 8 bases, with 13 bases spanning the gap. The CDR3 coding sequence is TGTGCCAGTAGTATGGGAGGGGCGGGCGAAAAACTGTTTTTT. This gives the protein CASSMGGAGEKLFF.

This clonotype was picked up one time. The J gene is TRBJ1-6, the V gene TRBV2; 7 bases map to TRBD1. The CDR3 spans 16 residues. Germline V CDR1 and CDR2: SNHLY, FYNNEI. Trimming at V came to 5 bases and at J to 4 bases, leaving 8 bases not matched to a gene. CDR3 bases: TGTGCCAGCAGTTACTCAAGGACAGGATATAATTCACCCCTCCACTTT. Translation gives CASSYSRTGYNSPLHF.

This clonotype came up a few times. The chain uses TRBV28 and TRBJ1-6, with D possibly being TRBD1 (6 bases). Trimming removed 6 bases from V and 6 bases from J, with 12 bases in between. From germline, CDR1 is MDHEN and CDR2 SYDVKM. The CDR3 is 14 amino acids. The CDR3 is CASSNRVSNSPLHF. DNA for the CDR3: TGTGCCAGCAGCAACAGGGTCTCTAATTCACCCCTCCACTTT.

CDR3 in amino acids: CASSQDPLAGPYEQYF. The CDR3 coding sequence is TGCGCCAGCAGCCAGGATCCTCTGGCAGGGCCCTACGAGCAGTACTTC. The chain carries TRBV4-3 and TRBJ2-7; a weak D match, TRBD1 (5 bases). There are 16 residues in the CDR3. V lost 3 bases, J lost 2 bases, and 17 bases lay in between. Germline CDR1 reads LGHNA; CDR2 reads YSLEER.

This clonotype was found many times. The rearrangement uses TRBV2 and TRBJ1-5; TRBD1 is a possible D gene (6 bases). The V and J ends lost 4 bases and 7 bases respectively, with 11 bases between them. Germline values: CDR1 SNHLY, CDR2 FYNNEI. The CDR3 covers 13 residues. Here the CDR3 reads CASSAAGDQPQHF. CDR3 DNA: TGTGCCAGCAGTGCGGCAGGGGACCAGCCCCAGCATTTT.

The chain recombines TRBV7-2 with TRBJ1-1, with TRBD1 as a possible D gene (5 bases). This CDR3 spans 14 amino acids. Germline-derived CDR1 and CDR2 are SGHTA and FQGNSA. V lost 3 bases and J lost 4, with 12 bases in between. CDR3: CASSLGPTGTEAFF. CDR3 sequence (DNA): TGTGCCAGCAGCTTGGGACCTACGGGCACTGAAGCTTTCTTT.

This clonotype was counted ten times or more. The chain employs TRBV10-3 and TRBJ1-1; TRBD1 matches at 9 bases. Germline-derived CDR1 and CDR2 are ENHRY and SYGVKD. V lost 6 bases to trimming and J lost 3 bases; unmatched junction nucleotides: 8. The CDR3 covers 15 residues. This CDR3 reads CAIRPGQGRDTEAFF. The CDR3 nucleotides are TGTGCCATCAGACCGGGACAGGGAAGGGACACTGAAGCTTTCTTT.

Concerning this clonotype itself: One end of the junction does not line up with germline, which may come from a read error. CDR3 in amino acids: CAISESATGDTEAFF. The CDR3 DNA sequence: TGTGCCATCAGTGAGTCGGCGACAGGGGACACTGAGGCTTTCTTT. The chain links TRBV10-3 to TRBJ1-1; 8 bases are shared with TRBD1. The V gene's germline CDR1 is ENHRY and CDR2 SYGVKD. The CDR3 covers 15 residues.

The rearrangement joins TRBV10-1 to TRBJ2-7; D is possibly TRBD1 (6 bases). The CDR3 totals 16 residues. Trimming took off 6 bases at V and 3 bases at J, with 21 bases between the two ends. Germline CDR1 WNHNN, CDR2 SYGVQD (reference sequence). CDR3 DNA: TGCGCCAGCAGCTCTATACGACAGGTCACGGACTACGAGCAGTACTTC. Translated, it gives CASSSIRQVTDYEQYF.